This T cell receptor beta chain is from a study of blood T cell repertoires in COVID-19. Study background: COVID-19 samples, acute and convalescent, were from the United States, Italy and Spain. Nucleic acid was either cDNA or gDNA, and it came from T cells, B-cell-depleted T cells, or PBMCs.

Per the authors' pipeline: By means of reference gene primer amplification, nucleated cell counts were estimated. Assay: immunoSEQ multiplex PCR; the TCRdb copy retains only in-frame clones and omits some. V and J calls and clone size are copied from that table; D and trimming were computed from the DNA. The sample has 250,000 to 350,000 clones, around 89% seen once. Sequencing was carried out using peripheral blood. The sequence was obtained from a man younger than 35 who had recovered from COVID-19.

This chain's CDR3 is CSASRQGSLYEQYF. The CDR3 nucleotides are TGCAGTGCTAGTAGACAGGGATCGTTATACGAGCAGTACTTC. The chain is built from TRBV20-1 and TRBJ2-7; 7 bases are a match to TRBD1. This CDR3 region has 14 residues. Looked up from germline, CDR1 is DFQATT and CDR2 is SNEGSKA (reference sequence). Unmatched junction bases numbered 9, after V lost 3 bases and J lost 4 bases.